The rows below give T cell receptor beta chains drawn from one sample of a study of identical twins' blood T cells. MiXCR was run by TCRdb on the 5' RACE reads, yielding one entry per CDR3 protein. The data hold hundreds of thousands of distinct CDR3 sequences, with 25% to 35% observed a single time. The sequenced sample consisted of PBMCs. All receptors come from a woman aged 18 to 49 in good health. The CDR3 runs from the conserved cysteine through the conserved F or W. The D gene is left open where the match is weak. Clone size appears in some rows only: once, few, many, or a class for an expanded clone.

D gene	V gene	clone size	J gene	CDR3 DNA	CDR3 protein
TRBD2	TRBV4-3	many	TRBJ2-1	TGCGCCAGCAGCCAGAGCGGGAACTACAATGAGCAGTTCTTC	CASSQSGNYNEQFF
NA	TRBV7-3	NA	TRBJ1-1	TGTGCCAGCAGCCCAATGGTGGTGAACACTGAAGCTTTCTTT	CASSPMVVNTEAFF
TRBD1	TRBV29-1	few	TRBJ1-4	TGCAGCGCCGGGACAGCTACTAATGAAAAACTGTTTTTT	CSAGTATNEKLFF
TRBD2	TRBV5-1	NA	TRBJ2-3	TGCGCCAGCAGCTCCCGGACTAGTTGGGATACGCAGTATTTT	CASSSRTSWDTQYF
NA	TRBV27	few	TRBJ2-7	TGTGCCAGCAGTTTCGTCGACAGGACCTACGAGCAGTACTTC	CASSFVDRTYEQYF
NA	TRBV4-2	few	TRBJ2-2	TGTGCCAGCAGCCAAGATCTACAAAACACCGGGGAGCTGTTTTTT	CASSQDLQNTGELFF
NA	TRBV20-1	many	TRBJ1-5	TGCAGTGCTGGAGAGGGCAATCAGCCCCAGCATTTT	CSAGEGNQPQHF
NA	TRBV6-1	NA	TRBJ1-2	TGTGCCAGCAGTCGGGGAGAATCTAACTATGGCTACACCTTC	CASSRGESNYGYTF
NA	TRBV20-1	few	TRBJ2-5	TGCAGTGCTAGAGATCCCCTGTGGGAGACCCAGTACTTC	CSARDPLWETQYF
NA	TRBV5-1	NA	TRBJ2-1	TGCGCCAGCAGCTGGGCGGGGCAGTACAATGAGCAGTTCTTC	CASSWAGQYNEQFF
NA	TRBV6-2/TRBV6-3	once	TRBJ1-5	TGTGCCAGCAGTTACCGGCAGGGAAGGAGCAATCAGCCCCAGCATTTT	CASSYRQGRSNQPQHF
NA	TRBV7-9	NA	TRBJ1-1	TGTGCCAGCAGCTCTAGTTATGGGAACACTGAAGCTTTCTTT	CASSSSYGNTEAFF
NA	TRBV11-2	few	TRBJ2-5	TGTGCCAGCAGCCCTAGTGCTGGGGAGACCCAGTACTTC	CASSPSAGETQYF
NA	TRBV28	NA	TRBJ1-2	TGTGCCAGCAGTTCAGGGACATTCGGTGGCTACACCTTC	CASSSGTFGGYTF
NA	TRBV12-3/TRBV12-4	few	TRBJ2-1	TGTGCCAGCAGTCTCGGCCTAGGTGTGGCTGAGCAGTTCTTC	CASSLGLGVAEQFF
NA	TRBV6-6	NA	TRBJ1-6	TGTGCCAGCAGTGGCAAAGGTCCACCCCTCCACTTT	CASSGKGPPLHF
TRBD1	TRBV7-9	few	TRBJ1-1	TGTGCCAGCAGACAAGGGGGGACAGGGTTCACTGAAGCTTTCTTT	CASRQGGTGFTEAFF
NA	TRBV28	NA	TRBJ2-3	TGTGCCTGCAGTCTCAGCGGTAGGGCGGCAGATACGCAGTATTTT	CACSLSGRAADTQYF
NA	TRBV29-1	NA	TRBJ2-2	TGCAGCGTAATAAACACCGGGGAGCTGTTTTTT	CSVINTGELFF
TRBD1	TRBV28	NA	TRBJ2-7	TGTACCAGCAGTTTAGGAGGGACAGGGCTCCACGAGCAGTACTTC	CTSSLGGTGLHEQYF
NA	TRBV3-1	few	TRBJ2-3	TGTGCCAGCAGCCAAGATGCGACAGGGACTCCCACAGATACGCAGTATTTT	CASSQDATGTPTDTQYF
NA	TRBV19	few	TRBJ1-1	TGTGCCAGTAGTTTCGGGACCTTGTTGGACACTGAAGCTTTCTTT	CASSFGTLLDTEAFF
NA	TRBV9	few	TRBJ1-1	TGTGCCAGCAGCGTAGTATGGGTCGCTGAAGCTTTCTTT	CASSVVWVAEAFF
NA	TRBV13	few	TRBJ1-6	TGTGCCAGCAGCCAAGGACGGAATAATTCACCCCTCCACTTT	CASSQGRNNSPLHF
NA	TRBV12-3/TRBV12-4	NA	TRBJ1-1	TGTGCCAGCAGGACGACTGTGGTCGCCACTGAAGCTTTCTTT	CASRTTVVATEAFF